Described below is a single TCR beta chain sequence and its context. Its antigen remains unknown. The investigators reverse transcribed all of the isolated RNA, so they sequenced expressed TCRB transcripts. Clones were sequenced by immunoSEQ multiplex PCR, and TCRdb holds only the in-frame ones, with some missing. Among over 650,000 clones listed, 11% to 15% were seen once. The data originate from a study of beta chain features in type 1 diabetes. Findings and limits, study-wide: People with Type 1 diabetes carried modestly yet significantly shorter TCRB CDR3s in all four CD4+ subsets. VDJ junctions from type 1 diabetes patients carried fewer insertions and larger deletions. Equally in patients and controls, PCR might preferentially amplify shorter templates.

CDR3 length equals 16 residues. Trimming took 0 bases from V and 4 from J, leaving 16 bases between them. The germline V gene encodes CDR1 SGDLS and CDR2 YYNGEE. CD45RO/CCR7/CD25/CD127/CD95/CD27 separated CD4+ naive, central memory, regulatory and stem cell-like memory cells by sorting. This receptor was taken from a man in his late teens or twenties with type 1 diabetes. Sequencing was carried out using naive CD4+ T cells from blood. V and J are TRBV9 and TRBJ1-2, with D tentatively TRBD1 (6 bases). CDR3: CASSVETGARGYGYTF. The CDR3 DNA is TGTGCCAGCAGCGTAGAGACGGGGGCGCGTGGCTATGGCTACACCTTC.